Listed below are T cell receptor beta chains from one sample, sequenced in a study of cytomegalovirus exposure and HLA in healthy donors. Repertoires were generated with immunoSEQ multiplex PCR, while TCRdb's copy carries only in-frame clones and drops some. Among 100,000 to 120,000 clones listed, 70% to 85% were seen once. The specimen sequenced was PBMCs. The receptor source for this set is a woman in her late teens or twenties in good health and CMV-seronegative. Both conserved end residues are part of each CDR3. A D gene is named only where the DNA matches it firmly. The size field is filled for only some rows; it gives once, few, many or a size class.

cdr3_nt: TGCGCCAGCAGCTTAAGTATCACCCAATCGGGGGAGACCCAGTACTTC
cdr3_aa: CASSLSITQSGETQYF
v_call: TRBV5-1
d_call: NA
clone_size: few
j_call: TRBJ2-5

cdr3_nt: TGTGCCAGCAGCACCCGTACCGGGAACACCATATATTTT
cdr3_aa: CASSTRTGNTIYF
v_call: TRBV7-2
d_call: NA
clone_size: NA
j_call: TRBJ1-3

cdr3_nt: TGTGCCAGTAGTCAACAGGGCTCCACTGAAGCTTTCTTT
cdr3_aa: CASSQQGSTEAFF
v_call: TRBV19
d_call: NA
clone_size: once
j_call: TRBJ1-1

cdr3_nt: TGTGCCAGCAGCCAAGAACCCCGAGGGCAGACTAACTATGGCTACACCTTC
cdr3_aa: CASSQEPRGQTNYGYTF
v_call: TRBV16
d_call: NA
clone_size: NA
j_call: TRBJ1-2

cdr3_nt: TGTGCCAGCAGCCTACTTGGGACAGGGGATCCCCAGTACTTC
cdr3_aa: CASSLLGTGDPQYF
v_call: TRBV11-2
d_call: TRBD1
clone_size: NA
j_call: TRBJ2-5

cdr3_nt: TGCGCCAGCAGCCAAGAAGGGGAGAACACCGGGGAGCTGTTTTTT
cdr3_aa: CASSQEGENTGELFF
v_call: TRBV4-1
d_call: NA
clone_size: few
j_call: TRBJ2-2

cdr3_nt: TGTGCCAGCAGGACAGGGATGTCGGATACGCAGTATTTT
cdr3_aa: CASRTGMSDTQYF
v_call: TRBV2
d_call: TRBD1
clone_size: NA
j_call: TRBJ2-3

cdr3_nt: TGTGCCAGCAGCCAAGTAGGGACTAGCGGGGGCCCTTACAATGAGCAGTTCTTC
cdr3_aa: CASSQVGTSGGPYNEQFF
v_call: TRBV4-2
d_call: TRBD2
clone_size: NA
j_call: TRBJ2-1

cdr3_nt: TGTGCCACCAGCAGAGAGAGCGGAACTAGCACAGATACGCAGTATTTT
cdr3_aa: CATSRESGTSTDTQYF
v_call: TRBV15
d_call: NA
clone_size: NA
j_call: TRBJ2-3

cdr3_nt: TGTGCCAGCAGGGCAGGGGGAACCGGGGAGCTGTTTTTT
cdr3_aa: CASRAGGTGELFF
v_call: TRBV6-4
d_call: TRBD1
clone_size: few
j_call: TRBJ2-2

cdr3_nt: TGTGCCAGCAGTGAATTTACAGGCGCGGAGACCCAGTACTTC
cdr3_aa: CASSEFTGAETQYF
v_call: TRBV25-1
d_call: NA
clone_size: NA
j_call: TRBJ2-5

cdr3_nt: TGTGCCAGCAGTGAACGTCTTACTGGGGCCAACGTCCTGACTTTC
cdr3_aa: CASSERLTGANVLTF
v_call: TRBV2
d_call: NA
clone_size: few
j_call: TRBJ2-6

cdr3_nt: TGTGCCAGCAGTCCTACCGGGACTAGGGCTGGCTACACCTTC
cdr3_aa: CASSPTGTRAGYTF
v_call: TRBV28
d_call: NA
clone_size: NA
j_call: TRBJ1-2

cdr3_nt: TGTGCCAGCAGCTTCGTAGGGGGCGCTGGCAAAAACATTCAGTACTTC
cdr3_aa: CASSFVGGAGKNIQYF
v_call: TRBV7-9
d_call: TRBD1
clone_size: NA
j_call: TRBJ2-4

cdr3_nt: TGTGCCAGCGGAGGGCTCAGCACAGATACGCAGTATTTT
cdr3_aa: CASGGLSTDTQYF
v_call: TRBV9
d_call: NA
clone_size: NA
j_call: TRBJ2-3

cdr3_nt: TGTGCCTGGATTACCGGGGGGGAGATGTTTTTT
cdr3_aa: CAWITGGEMFF
v_call: TRBV30
d_call: NA
clone_size: NA
j_call: TRBJ1-4

cdr3_nt: TGTGCCAGCAGTTTGGGACAGGTCTACGAGCAGTACTTC
cdr3_aa: CASSLGQVYEQYF
v_call: TRBV28
d_call: TRBD1
clone_size: NA
j_call: TRBJ2-7

cdr3_nt: TGTGCCAGCAGCCAACGACAGGGATATGGCTACACCTTC
cdr3_aa: CASSQRQGYGYTF
v_call: TRBV4-2
d_call: TRBD1
clone_size: NA
j_call: TRBJ1-2

cdr3_nt: TGTGCCAGCAGCGATAGACAGGTGAATCAGCCCCAGCATTTT
cdr3_aa: CASSDRQVNQPQHF
v_call: TRBV28
d_call: NA
clone_size: NA
j_call: TRBJ1-5

cdr3_nt: TGTGCCAGTAGTATCCCAGGATCATACGAGCAGTACTTC
cdr3_aa: CASSIPGSYEQYF
v_call: TRBV19
d_call: NA
clone_size: NA
j_call: TRBJ2-7

cdr3_nt: TGTGCCAGCAGCTTACAGCGGGAGTCCTACAATGAGCAGTTCTTC
cdr3_aa: CASSLQRESYNEQFF
v_call: TRBV11-2
d_call: TRBD2
clone_size: NA
j_call: TRBJ2-1

cdr3_nt: TGCGCCAGCCCATACAGTTTCTCCTACAATGAGCAGTTCTTC
cdr3_aa: CASPYSFSYNEQFF
v_call: TRBV5-1
d_call: NA
clone_size: NA
j_call: TRBJ2-1

cdr3_nt: TGTGCCAGCAGTTTATCAGGTGGAAACACCATATATTTT
cdr3_aa: CASSLSGGNTIYF
v_call: TRBV28
d_call: NA
clone_size: NA
j_call: TRBJ1-3

cdr3_nt: TGTGCCAGCAGTTCGGGACAGGGAGGGTACTACAATGAGCAGTTCTTC
cdr3_aa: CASSSGQGGYYNEQFF
v_call: TRBV27
d_call: TRBD1
clone_size: NA
j_call: TRBJ2-1

cdr3_nt: TGTGCCAGCAGCTTTAGCAATGAGCAGTTCTTC
cdr3_aa: CASSFSNEQFF
v_call: TRBV7-2
d_call: NA
clone_size: NA
j_call: TRBJ2-1

cdr3_nt: TGTGCCAGCCGATACGGGATCTCCTACGAGCAGTACTTC
cdr3_aa: CASRYGISYEQYF
v_call: TRBV6-1
d_call: NA
clone_size: NA
j_call: TRBJ2-7

cdr3_nt: TGTGCCAGCAGCGCAGGGGGAAGCACAGATACGCAGTATTTT
cdr3_aa: CASSAGGSTDTQYF
v_call: TRBV6-1
d_call: TRBD1
clone_size: once
j_call: TRBJ2-3

cdr3_nt: TGTGCCAGTAGTATCCGGGACAGAAGCACAGATACGCAGTATTTT
cdr3_aa: CASSIRDRSTDTQYF
v_call: TRBV19
d_call: TRBD1
clone_size: few
j_call: TRBJ2-3

cdr3_nt: TGTGCCAGCAGTCTTTCCGCAGGCACAGATACGCAGTATTTT
cdr3_aa: CASSLSAGTDTQYF
v_call: TRBV6-5
d_call: NA
clone_size: few
j_call: TRBJ2-3

cdr3_nt: TGTGCCAGCAGTTTCCGGGGGACGGGCACTGAAGCTTTCTTT
cdr3_aa: CASSFRGTGTEAFF
v_call: TRBV28
d_call: NA
clone_size: NA
j_call: TRBJ1-1

cdr3_nt: TGCGCCAGCAGCGGGGACAGGGCCTACAATGAGCAGTTCTTC
cdr3_aa: CASSGDRAYNEQFF
v_call: TRBV5-1
d_call: TRBD1
clone_size: NA
j_call: TRBJ2-1

cdr3_nt: TGTGCCAGCAGCTTAATGAGGGAGGACAACTATGGCTACACCTTC
cdr3_aa: CASSLMREDNYGYTF
v_call: TRBV7-6
d_call: NA
clone_size: NA
j_call: TRBJ1-2

cdr3_nt: TGTGCCAGCAGTTCCCTTCAAATTGGGGAGGAGCATCAGCCCCAGCATTTT
cdr3_aa: CASSSLQIGEEHQPQHF
v_call: TRBV27
d_call: NA
clone_size: NA
j_call: TRBJ1-5

cdr3_nt: TGTGCCAGCAGCTTGGAGGGAGACTGGCCCCAGCATTTT
cdr3_aa: CASSLEGDWPQHF
v_call: TRBV5-5
d_call: NA
clone_size: NA
j_call: TRBJ1-5

cdr3_nt: TGTGCCAGCAGCTTAGTGAGGGACTACAATGAGCAGTTCTTC
cdr3_aa: CASSLVRDYNEQFF
v_call: TRBV7-6
d_call: NA
clone_size: NA
j_call: TRBJ2-1

cdr3_nt: TGTGCCAGCAGCTCAACGGCCAGGACTGAAGCTTTCTTT
cdr3_aa: CASSSTARTEAFF
v_call: TRBV7-9
d_call: NA
clone_size: once
j_call: TRBJ1-1

cdr3_nt: TGTGCCAGCAGCCTGACCGGGACAGGACTTGCAACTAATGAAAAACTGTTTTTT
cdr3_aa: CASSLTGTGLATNEKLFF
v_call: TRBV11-2
d_call: TRBD1
clone_size: NA
j_call: TRBJ1-4

cdr3_nt: TGTGCCAGCAGCGTACATGGGGAGGGCACTGAAGCTTTCTTT
cdr3_aa: CASSVHGEGTEAFF
v_call: TRBV9
d_call: NA
clone_size: NA
j_call: TRBJ1-1

cdr3_nt: TGTGCCAGTAGTATCTTTGATGAGCAGTTCTTC
cdr3_aa: CASSIFDEQFF
v_call: TRBV19
d_call: NA
clone_size: NA
j_call: TRBJ2-1

cdr3_nt: TGTGCCAGCAGGAGGGACAGGGCGCCGTATGGCTACACCTTC
cdr3_aa: CASRRDRAPYGYTF
v_call: TRBV6-1
d_call: TRBD1
clone_size: NA
j_call: TRBJ1-2

cdr3_nt: TGTGCCAGCAGCTTATTGTGGGTAGCGCTTACACCCCAAGAGACCCAGTACTTC
cdr3_aa: CASSLLWVALTPQETQYF
v_call: TRBV7-2
d_call: NA
clone_size: NA
j_call: TRBJ2-5